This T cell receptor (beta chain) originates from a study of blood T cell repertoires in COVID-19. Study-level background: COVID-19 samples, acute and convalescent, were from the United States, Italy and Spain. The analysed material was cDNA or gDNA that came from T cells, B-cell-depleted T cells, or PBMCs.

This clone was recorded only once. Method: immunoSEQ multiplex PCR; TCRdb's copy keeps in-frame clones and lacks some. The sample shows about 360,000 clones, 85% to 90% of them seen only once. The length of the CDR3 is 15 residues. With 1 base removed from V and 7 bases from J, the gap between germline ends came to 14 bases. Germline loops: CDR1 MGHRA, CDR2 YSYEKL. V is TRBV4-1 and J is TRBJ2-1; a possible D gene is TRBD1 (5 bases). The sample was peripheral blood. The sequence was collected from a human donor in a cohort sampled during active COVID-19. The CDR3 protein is CASSQVQVAGNEQFF. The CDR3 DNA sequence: TGCGCCAGCAGCCAAGTACAGGTCGCAGGTAATGAGCAGTTCTTC.